The source of this T cell receptor (beta chain) is a study of blood T cells in healthy people across ages. A sample-barcoded 5' primer and a J-beta primer mix were used in a second PCR of roughly 7 to 11 cycles. TCRdb re-called the 5' RACE reads with MiXCR, one entry per CDR3 protein. The table shows approximately 810,000 distinct CDR3 sequences, with around 34% occurring only once. General observations from the study: Lack of knowledge of donor CMV status possibly confounded expanded clonotype changes.

To note about this clonotype: Its antigen is still unknown. An end of the junction does not agree with germline; a read error may underlie this.

The TCR was taken from a man aged 18-30 years in good health. Sequencing was performed on blood.

The CDR3 sequence is CASSQFPPRQGDNSPPHF. The DNA of the CDR3 is TGTGCCAGCAGCCAGTTTCCTCCCAGACAGGGGGACAATTCACCCCCCCACTTT. This chain links TRBV7-9 with TRBJ1-6, with 9 nucleotides matching TRBD1. This CDR3 is 18 amino acids long. CDR1 and CDR2 from the germline V gene are SEHNR and FQNEAQ (reference sequence).